Below, 24 T cell receptor beta chains from the same sample are listed, as sequenced in a study of response to subunit inactivated influenza vaccine. TCRdb re-analysed the RT-PCR reads in MiXCR, keeping a single row per CDR3 protein. The sample includes roughly 650,000 distinct CDR3 sequences, around 14% of them seen just once. Sequences were derived from PBMCs from blood, sampled about 13 days after vaccination. The receptors derive from a man in his fifties or sixties who received an inactivated influenza vaccine.

This clonotype has more than one count but fewer than ten. This chain links TRBV5-6 with TRBJ2-7; TRBD2 matches 7 bases. The J segment lost 4 bases and the V segment lost 1 base, leaving 8 bases of the junction unmatched. From germline, CDR1 is SGHDT and CDR2 YYEEEE. The CDR3 spans 15 residues. CDR3 loop: CASSLKGLGLYEQYF. CDR3 bases: TGTGCCAGCAGCTTGAAAGGACTAGGGCTATACGAGCAGTACTTC.

This clonotype was detected ten times or more. V usage is TRBV12-3 or TRBV12-4 and J usage is TRBJ2-1; D is possibly TRBD1 (6 bases). Trimming removed 4 bases at V and 12 bases at J, with 19 bases between. The CDR3 is made up of 14 amino acids. CDR3 bases: TGTGCCAGCAGTTCACAGACTACAGGGTTTATGCAGTTCTTC. Its protein is CASSSQTTGFMQFF.

The V and J genes are TRBV2 and TRBJ2-2; a possible D gene is TRBD1 (6 bases). Between the trimmed V and J ends, which lost 8 bases and 6 bases, there was a span of 10 bases. Germline CDR1 reads SNHLY; CDR2 reads FYNNEI. The CDR3 has 12 residues. CDR3 DNA: TGTGCCAGCGCCAGGGGTCCCGGGGAGCTGTTTTTT. This translates into CASARGPGELFF.

This clonotype turned up a few times. The chain employs TRBV5-1 and TRBJ2-4; weak D call: TRBD2 (5 bases). Germline values: CDR1 SGHRS, CDR2 YFSETQ. With 3 bases removed from V and 1 base from J, the gap between germline ends came to 23 bases. This CDR3 is 19 amino acids long. This CDR3 reads CASSSDGGGNGPAKNIQYF. In DNA form, the CDR3 reads TGCGCCAGCAGCTCCGACGGTGGAGGTAATGGGCCGGCCAAAAACATTCAGTACTTC.

In the case of this clonotype: Relative to the germline gene, one junction end is altered; a read error may explain this. V is TRBV5-1 and J is TRBJ2-3, with D unclear. Per germline, CDR1 SGHRS and CDR2 YFSETQ. The CDR3 totals 14 residues. The CDR3 sequence is CTSSLEHSTDTQYF. CDR3 DNA: TGCACCAGCAGCTTGGAGCACTCCACAGATACGCAGTATTTT.

The chain uses TRBV7-9 and TRBJ1-4; weak D call: TRBD1 (6 bases). The V end was cut by 5 bases, the J end by 10 bases, with 20 bases between. Per germline, CDR1 SEHNR and CDR2 FQNEAQ (reference sequence). The length of the CDR3 is 15 residues. CDR3 DNA sequence: TGTGCCAGCAGCCCAACAGGGCTTAATGGTGCAAAACTGTTTTTT. Translated: CASSPTGLNGAKLFF.

The genes are TRBV7-3 and TRBJ2-3; D possibly corresponds to TRBD1 (6 bases). CDR1 is SGHTA and CDR2 is FQGTGA in the germline V gene. V dropped 3 bases and J dropped 4 bases, with 11 bases sitting between them. The CDR3 contains 14 residues. The CDR3 protein is CASSLNRVSDTQYF. CDR3 sequence (DNA): TGTGCCAGCAGCTTGAACAGGGTTTCAGATACGCAGTATTTT.

This rearrangement joins TRBV12-3 or TRBV12-4 to TRBJ2-5; D possibly matches TRBD1 or TRBD2 (5 bases each). Trimming removed 3 bases from V and 5 bases from J, with 10 bases in between. The CDR3 length is 13 residues. The CDR3 here is CASSLGEWETQYF. CDR3 bases: TGTGCCAGCAGTTTGGGGGAGTGGGAGACCCAGTACTTC.

In this sample, this clonotype turned up many times. The V gene is TRBV27, the J gene TRBJ2-7; 8 bases are a match to TRBD2. V dropped 5 bases and J dropped 6; count of bases not matched to a gene: 6. The CDR3 has 13 amino acids. The V gene's germline CDR1 is MNHEY and CDR2 SMNVEV (reference sequence). CDR3 DNA: TGTGCCAGCAGTCAAGCGGGAGCAAGCGAGCAGTACTTC. Its translation is CASSQAGASEQYF.

At least ten counts were recorded for this clonotype. V and J are TRBV29-1 and TRBJ2-7; perhaps TRBD1 as D (5 bases). CDR3 length: 14 amino acids. Germline loops: CDR1 SQVTM, CDR2 ANQGSEA. V was shortened by 5 bases and J by 1 base, with 15 bases between the two germline ends. CDR3 amino acids: CSVFFRDRSYEQYF. Written as DNA, the CDR3 is TGCAGCGTTTTCTTTCGTGACAGATCCTACGAGCAGTACTTC.

This clonotype was recorded at least ten times. The genes are TRBV7-9 and TRBJ1-1; the D is unclear. The length of the CDR3 is 11 residues. The ends were cut back, 2 bases at V and 7 bases at J, with 5 bases in the middle. CDR1 and CDR2 (germline): SEHNR, FQNEAQ (reference sequence). The CDR3 is CASSLRGEAFF. In DNA form, the CDR3 reads TGTGCCAGCAGCTTACGGGGTGAAGCTTTCTTT. Combining the CDR3 with reference TRBV7-9 and TRBJ1-1 gives the whole variable domain DTGVSQNPRHKITKRGQNVTFRCDPISEHNRLYWYRQTLGQGPEFLTYFQNEAQLEKSRLLSDRFSAERPKGSFSTLEIQRTEQGDSAMYLCASSLRGEAFFGQGTRLTVV.

This clonotype was counted only a few times. The chain employs TRBV12-3 or TRBV12-4 and TRBJ1-5, with no clear D. The ends were cut back, 2 bases at V and 6 bases at J, with 8 bases in the middle. The CDR3 covers 13 residues. The CDR3 reads CASSLNEGQPQHF. CDR3 in DNA: TGTGCCAGCAGTTTAAATGAAGGTCAGCCCCAGCATTTT.

CDR3: CASSQVPRENLQMETQFF. In nucleotides, the CDR3 is TGTGCCAGCAGCCAAGTTCCGAGAGAGAATTTACAGATGGAAACGCAGTTCTTC. J is TRBJ2-1 and V is TRBV3-1; D not resolved. The germline gives CDR1 LGHDT, CDR2 YNNKEL (reference sequence). V dropped 1 base and J dropped 12 bases, with 28 bases sitting between them. This CDR3 contains 18 residues.

The genes are TRBV19 and TRBJ2-2; D is tentatively TRBD1 or TRBD2 (5 bases each). Germline V lookup: CDR1 LNHDA, CDR2 SQIVND (reference sequence). CDR3 size: 14 residues. The ends were cut back, 7 bases at V and 5 bases at J, with 14 bases in the middle. The CDR3 nucleotides read TGTGCCAGTAAGGGCCCAGGGAGAACCGGGGAGCTGTTTTTT. Protein sequence: CASKGPGRTGELFF. The whole variable domain, filled in from reference TRBV19 and TRBJ2-2, reads DGGITQSPKYLFRKEGQNVTLSCEQNLNHDAMYWYRQDPGQGLRLIYYSQIVNDFQKGDIAEGYSVSREKKESFPLTVTSAQKNPTAFYLCASKGPGRTGELFFGEGSRLTVL.

This clonotype was seen only a few times. V is TRBV4-3 and J is TRBJ2-3, with TRBD1 matching 9 bases. V trimming: 0 bases; J trimming: 6 bases; junction bases outside the gene matches: 10. This CDR3 is 17 amino acids long. The V gene's germline CDR1 is LGHNA and CDR2 YSLEER. CDR3 sequence reads: CASSQDLGGQGTDTQYF. DNA of the CDR3: TGCGCCAGCAGCCAAGATTTAGGGGGACAGGGTACCGATACGCAGTATTTT.

This clonotype was counted a few times. For the CDR3, the DNA is TGTGCCAGCAGCTTAGAGGGAGTACCGCCCAAAAACATTCAGTACTTC. Translation: CASSLEGVPPKNIQYF. The rearrangement uses TRBV7-9 and TRBJ2-4; maybe TRBD2 (5 bases). The germline V gene has CDR1 SEHNR and CDR2 FQNEAQ (reference sequence). Between the trimmed V and J ends, which lost 1 base and 2 bases, there was a span of 12 bases. The CDR3 is 16 residues long.

There are many counts of this clonotype. The gene calls are TRBV20-1 and TRBJ2-1; D may match TRBD1 or TRBD2 (5 bases each). CDR3 size: 14 residues. CDR1 and CDR2 from the germline V gene are DFQATT and SNEGSKA (reference sequence). The ends were cut back, 1 base at V and 11 bases at J, with 18 bases in the middle. CDR3 sequence reads: CSARVPWGSVQQFF. The CDR3 DNA follows: TGCAGTGCTAGAGTACCGTGGGGGAGCGTACAGCAGTTCTTC.

This clonotype was picked up a small number of times. The genes are TRBV7-8 and TRBJ1-1; D is possibly TRBD1 (5 bases). The ends were cut back, 2 bases at V and 8 bases at J, with 18 bases in the middle. This CDR3 is built from 15 residues. Germline V gene sequence: CDR1 SGHVS, CDR2 FQNEAQ. CDR3 loop: CASSLSGPQTDEAFF. In DNA, the CDR3 is TGTGCCAGCAGCTTATCCGGGCCTCAGACAGACGAAGCTTTCTTT.

This clonotype was counted between two and nine times. This chain links TRBV20-1 with TRBJ2-3; D assignment may be TRBD1 or TRBD2 (6 bases each). V lost 3 bases and J lost 2, with 12 bases in between. This CDR3 comprises 14 residues. Germline CDR1 is DFQATT and CDR2 is SNEGSKA (reference sequence). The chain's CDR3 is CSARRGTYTDTQYF. The DNA for the CDR3 is TGCAGTGCTAGGAGGGGGACTTACACAGATACGCAGTATTTT.

This clonotype occurred many times. The chain links TRBV12-3 or TRBV12-4 to TRBJ1-1; D remains unclear. Trimming cost V 3 bases and J 0 bases, with 5 bases left between them. This CDR3 contains 13 residues. The CDR3 sequence: CASSLIMNTEAFF. As DNA, the CDR3 is TGTGCCAGCAGTTTGATCATGAACACTGAAGCTTTCTTT.

The rearrangement links TRBV7-9 to TRBJ2-2; no firm D call. Looked up from germline, CDR1 is SEHNR and CDR2 is FQNEAQ (reference sequence). This CDR3 contains 14 residues. Trimming cost V 1 base and J 5 bases, with 8 bases left between them. CDR3 in amino acids: CASSLEVGTGELFF. CDR3 nucleotides: TGTGCCAGCAGCTTAGAGGTCGGGACCGGGGAGCTGTTTTTT.

This clonotype was picked up a small number of times. The chain uses TRBV11-2 and TRBJ1-2, with 7 positions matching TRBD1. This CDR3 is built from 15 residues. With 1 base clipped from V and 4 bases from J, the junction kept 6 bases outside the gene matches. CDR1 is SGHAT and CDR2 is FQNNGV in the germline V gene. The CDR3 is CASSLGGDRFYGYTF. CDR3 in DNA: TGTGCCAGCAGCTTAGGCGGGGACAGATTCTATGGCTACACCTTC.

This clonotype occurred a few times. This chain joins TRBV2 and TRBJ2-3; D gene uncertain. The germline V gene encodes CDR1 SNHLY and CDR2 FYNNEI. This CDR3 has 15 residues. Trimming left V 1 base short and J 5 bases short, with 13 bases between. The CDR3 sequence: CASSEGVLRVDTQYF. CDR3 DNA sequence: TGTGCCAGCAGTGAAGGGGTTCTTAGAGTAGATACGCAGTATTTT.

The V call is TRBV20-1, the J call TRBJ1-1; possibly TRBD1 for D (5 bases). V was trimmed by 6 bases and J by 2 bases, leaving 13 bases between them. Germline loops: CDR1 DFQATT, CDR2 SNEGSKA (reference sequence). The CDR3 is made up of 13 amino acids. In DNA form, the CDR3 reads TGCAGTGCAAAAACAGGAGCCAACACTGAAGCTTTCTTT. Translated: CSAKTGANTEAFF.